The T cell receptor beta chain described here comes from a study of identical twins (dated by TCRdb to between 2015 and 2016). Study-wide context: TCR alpha and beta repertoires from monozygotic twins, unrelated adults of various ages and cord blood were deep-sequenced to test whether fetal clonotypes persist. To rule out contamination, replicate twin experiments were performed at different times with different library preparation protocols. Here is what the overall study found, with its caveats: Excess twin sharing in beta out-of-frame sequences was weaker because fewer shared sequences lowered the signal-to-noise ratio. Zero-insertion analyses could be partly confounded by invariant T cells such as MAIT and iNKT, although diverse VJ usage argued against such confounding for most clonotypes. Compared with coincidental sharing between unrelated individuals, out-of-frame TCR alpha sequences shared between twins had an excess of sequences with low generation probability. Because the same donors could not be followed over many years, conclusions were based on cross-sectional statistical analysis. Abundant cord blood beta clonotypes had fewer insertions, young adult naive repertoires showed a similar but weaker trend, and memory repertoires showed no such trend. Out-of-frame TCR alpha sharing in monozygotic twins was systematically underestimated by recombination models, whereas sharing between unrelated individuals was in agreement with the recombination models.

Points on this clonotype: This receptor's antigen is unknown. Per-base qualities were not stored, and no clone one base away is much larger.

Only healthy Caucasian donors were included. The twin cohort consisted of three pairs of female monozygotic twins, all aged about 18 to 29 years. Peripheral blood mononuclear cells were used as the source from which RNA for TCR libraries was isolated. V gives up 3 bases and J gives up 0 bases, and the segment between their germline ends measures 8 bases. From cysteine to phenylalanine, the CDR3 is 14 amino acids long. The only DNA kept is the CDR3, 42 bases in frame from the first base. Libraries were built with 5' RACE. The listed sequencing device is Illumina HiSeq 2000. A universal primer binding site was introduced by template switching, and a unique molecular identifier was present in the final cDNA, enabling accurate counting of TCR cDNA molecules. First-strand cDNA for TCR alpha and beta chains was synthesized from specific primers in the conserved constant-segment region. Each cDNA library was double barcoded, with a SMART-Mk sample barcode plus Illumina barcodes, to control for contamination. TruSeq adapter sequences, together with Illumina sample barcodes, were added in two successive PCR steps. TCR alpha and beta cDNA libraries were sequenced on the Illumina HiSeq platform with custom primers. The authors' analysis ran thus. Raw reads were processed with MiGEC to extract unique molecular identifiers, and MiXCR was used to determine CDR3 positions. For each individual, recombination models were inferred using an EM algorithm with the repgenHMM and IGoR tools. The tcR package in R was used for shared clonotype analysis, with sharing normalized by the product of cloneset sizes. Out-of-frame nonproductive sequences were analyzed to study raw recombination free of thymic and clonal selection effects. TCRdb reprocessed the public reads (quality trimming at Q25 with fastp, clone calling with MiXCR) and kept in-frame beta chains. CDR3 protein sequences are deduplicated, and each keeps its most common genes and DNA. TCRdb, not the original authors, processed these V and J calls. For this sample there are 550,000 to 700,000 distinct CDR3 sequences; roughly 9.5% appear just once. The top ten constitute 3% of the sample.

The data also belong to a second study, concerning yellow fever vaccine responses in identical twins. That second publication adds: According to the authors, in identical twins the way T cells responded to vaccination appeared partly convergent and partly personalized. The study precisely tracked vaccine-responding T cell clones in identical twins.

The rearranged chain carries TRBV12-3 or TRBV12-4 and TRBJ1-2; the D gene is possibly TRBD1, with 5 bases matching. Sequenced material: PBMCs. The TCR originated in a woman aged 18-29 years in good health. The nucleotide sequence is given as TGTGCCAGCAGTTTCGGGGGGACTAACTATGGCTACACCTTC. It codes for CASSFGGTNYGYTF.